This T cell receptor beta chain emerged from a study of PD-L1 blockade in urothelial cancer. The wider study: Median T cell yield per blood sample was more than 120,000 cells. The study, taken as a whole, reports: Having blood TCR clonality under the median before treatment predicted better survival.

Specified time point: pretreatment peripheral blood. Pretreatment and on-treatment blood mononuclear cell samples were taken, totaling between 1 and 8 time points per patient. PCRs were each spiked with synthetic TCR analog templates. TCRdb keeps only in-frame clones here, not all; method: immunoSEQ multiplex PCR. Of more than 75,000 clones listed, 84% are singletons. In regard to this clone: Antigen unknown.

The CDR3 loop spans 11 amino acids. Germline V gene lookup returns CDR1 SNHLY and CDR2 FYNNEI. The junction had 5 bases not matched to a gene; V was cut back by 6 bases and J by 10 bases. The clonotype originates from a man aged 60 to 75 with urothelial cancer. The chain uses TRBV2 and TRBJ1-2, with 7 bases fitting TRBD1. The sample in question was PBMCs, obtained around atezolizumab (anti-PD-L1) treatment. CDR3 loop: CASRATGPYTF. Here the CDR3 DNA reads TGTGCCAGCAGGGCGACAGGGCCCTACACCTTC.